This TCR beta chain came from a study of beta chain features in type 1 diabetes. The overall study: Healthy donors and patients showed comparable age, gender and cell yields.

It was via CD45RO/CCR7/CD25/CD127/CD95/CD27 that CD4+ naive, central memory, regulatory and stem cell-like memory cells were sorted. Details on this clone: Other DNA sequences in the same sample also yield this CDR3.

Reverse transcribing all isolated RNA meant expressed TCRB transcripts were sequenced. Mean read depth for naive, central memory and regulatory T cell samples was roughly 4 million reads. Produced via immunoSEQ multiplex PCR; TCRdb's table is partial and in-frame only. The table records about 220,000 clones, roughly a tenth of them present only once. V was shortened by 4 bases and J by 3 bases, with 14 bases between the two germline ends. This CDR3 has 14 residues. CDR1 and CDR2 (germline): GTSNPN, SVGIG (reference sequence). J is TRBJ2-3 and V is TRBV30; tentative D call: TRBD2 (6 bases). The sequenced sample consisted of central memory CD4+ T cells from blood. This sequence originates from a man aged 18-30 years in good health. The CDR3 sequence is CAWTTGGGTDTQYF. The CDR3, as DNA: TGTGCCTGGACCACGGGTGGGGGGACAGATACGCAGTATTTT.